Following are 18 T cell receptor beta chains from one sample sequenced in a study of T cells in Graves' hyperthyroidism and ophthalmopathy (dated by TCRdb to the late 2010s). The library was built by means of multiplex PCR. Sequencer: Illumina HiSeq 2000. TCR beta CDR3 regions were amplified from RNA transcripts. For the first round of RT-PCR on the TCR CDR3, the HTBI primer set was used together with the Qiagen OneStep RT-PCR kit. The public reads were reanalyzed by TCRdb: fastp trimming at Q25, MiXCR alignment, in-frame beta chains only. Each entry merges the rows of one CDR3 protein and shows their most common DNA and genes. This sample holds more than 300,000 distinct CDR3 sequences; roughly 17% were observed only once. The ten largest clones add up to more than 30% of the sample. Source material: blood. Receptors were obtained from a woman aged 25 to 39 with Graves' hyperthyroidism that later progressed to Graves' ophthalmopathy.

This clonotype was found many times. The chain links TRBV6-1 to TRBJ2-7; a weak D match, TRBD1 (6 bases). V was pared by 7 bases and J by 0 bases, with 19 bases between. CDR3 length: 16 amino acids. CDR1 and CDR2 (germline): MNHNS, SASEGT. DNA for the CDR3: TGTGCCAGCAAGGAGCACAGGGCCTCCTTCTCCTACGAGCAGTACTTC. Protein product: CASKEHRASFSYEQYF.

This clonotype was seen a few times. The rearrangement uses TRBV29-1 and TRBJ1-1, with no clear D. The CDR3 runs to 15 residues. The germline CDR1 and CDR2 sequences are SQVTM and ANQGSEA. Deletions cut 1 base from V and 0 bases from J, with 12 bases between. CDR3 residues: CSVEAWEGMNTEAFF. CDR3 in DNA: TGCAGCGTTGAAGCTTGGGAGGGAATGAACACTGAAGCTTTCTTT.

Many counts were recorded for this clonotype. The chain carries TRBV28 and TRBJ2-7, with no clear D. The CDR3 is 11 residues long. Germline V gene lookup returns CDR1 MDHEN and CDR2 SYDVKM. Trimming cost V 8 bases and J 4 bases, with 9 bases left between them. The CDR3 DNA sequence: TGTGCCAGCTCCACTGCGTACGAGCAGTACTTC. It codes for CASSTAYEQYF.

This clonotype was seen ten or more times. V is TRBV12-3 or TRBV12-4 and J is TRBJ2-5; no reliable D call. Trimming left V 2 bases short and J 4 bases short, with 5 bases between. The CDR3 extends over 12 amino acids. This CDR3 reads CASSLMLETQYF. Written as DNA, the CDR3 is TGTGCCAGCAGTTTAATGTTAGAGACCCAGTACTTC.

Points on this clonotype: Just one base apart from a much larger clone, this may be a read error. V is TRBV7-8 and J is TRBJ2-5, with D perhaps TRBD2 (6 bases). The CDR3 sequence is 15 residues long. In germline, CDR1 is SGHVS, CDR2 FQNEAQ. Trimming took off 8 bases at V and 1 base at J, with 17 bases between the two ends. The CDR3 spells CASRSMGGRQETQYF. Here the CDR3 DNA reads TGTGCCAGCCGCTCTATGGGGGGACGCCAAGAGACCCAGTACTTC.

This clonotype was seen ten or more times. J is TRBJ2-1 and V is TRBV6-1, with D perhaps TRBD2 (5 bases). Trimming took 5 bases from V and 5 from J, leaving 13 bases between them. CDR3 length equals 14 residues. Germline V gives CDR1 MNHNS, CDR2 SASEGT. The CDR3 nucleotides read TGTGCCAGCAGTTTTAGAGGGAGAAACAATGAGCAGTTCTTC. This encodes CASSFRGRNNEQFF.

This clonotype occurred a few times. This chain links TRBV4-1 with TRBJ2-5; 7 positions match TRBD2. The J segment lost 5 bases and the V segment lost 0 bases, leaving 3 bases of the junction unmatched. CDR1 MGHRA and CDR2 YSYEKL come from the germline V gene. This CDR3 contains 14 residues. CDR3 amino acids: CASSQDALAETQYF. CDR3 nucleotide sequence: TGCGCCAGCAGCCAAGATGCACTAGCGGAGACCCAGTACTTC.

A few counts support this clonotype. This chain links TRBV10-3 with TRBJ2-3; no definite D call. V lost 6 bases, J lost 1 base, and 8 bases lay in between. CDR3 size: 13 residues. Looked up from germline, CDR1 is ENHRY and CDR2 is SYGVKD. The CDR3: CAIRDQGTDTQYF. For the CDR3, the DNA is TGTGCCATCAGAGACCAAGGCACAGATACGCAGTATTTT.

The chain joins TRBV12-3 or TRBV12-4 to TRBJ2-6, with 8 positions matching TRBD2. The V and J ends lost 7 bases and 4 bases, in that order; junction bases with no gene match: 15. CDR3 size: 18 residues. CDR3 DNA: TGTGCCAGCATTACTACGGGAGGGGCGTGGGCCGGGGCCAACGTCCTGACTTTC. Protein sequence: CASITTGGAWAGANVLTF.

This clonotype was recorded a few times. The V call is TRBV29-1, the J call TRBJ1-2; D unclear. Germline CDR1 is SQVTM and CDR2 is ANQGSEA. This CDR3 has 11 amino acids. V shed 7 bases and J shed 6 bases, with 12 bases lying between them. The CDR3 loop reads CSAVIHDGYTF. The CDR3 nucleotides read TGCAGCGCCGTAATACACGATGGCTACACCTTC.

This clonotype has a count of ten or more. CDR3 region: CASSPRTGVNTEAFF. The CDR3 DNA follows: TGTGCCAGCTCACCCAGGACGGGCGTGAACACTGAAGCTTTCTTT. This chain connects TRBV18 to TRBJ1-1; no clear D gene. In germline, CDR1 is KGHSH, CDR2 LQKENI. Trimming took off 3 bases at V and 0 bases at J, with 11 bases between the two ends. The CDR3 covers 15 residues.

This clonotype was detected many times. The chain couples TRBV2 to TRBJ1-1; D call uncertain. Germline lookup yields CDR1 SNHLY and CDR2 FYNNEI. V lost 6 bases, J lost 0 bases, and 8 bases lay in between. The CDR3 is 13 amino acids. The DNA for the CDR3 is TGTGCCAGCAGGTCGGTCATGAACACTGAAGCTTTCTTT. Translation: CASRSVMNTEAFF.

This clonotype was picked up a small number of times. CDR3 nucleotides: TGTGCCAGCAGTTTATCGTTCCGGGGAAACTATGGCTACACCTTC. Translated, it gives CASSLSFRGNYGYTF. This rearrangement joins TRBV27 to TRBJ1-2; D is ambiguous. Trimming cost V 0 bases and J 2 bases, with 10 bases left between them. Germline V gene data show CDR1 as MNHEY and CDR2 as SMNVEV (reference sequence). The CDR3 runs 15 residues.

This clonotype was seen repeatedly, ten times or more. The chain has TRBV9 and TRBJ2-1; 7 positions match TRBD2. In germline, CDR1 is SGDLS, CDR2 YYNGEE. V lost 5 bases and J lost 8; bases outside the gene matches: 10. The CDR3 runs to 14 residues. The DNA for the CDR3 is TGTGCCAGCAGTCGTGATACTAGCGTAGATGAGCAGTTCTTC. It encodes CASSRDTSVDEQFF.

This clonotype was seen at least ten times. The chain employs TRBV11-2 and TRBJ2-5, with a weak D call TRBD2 (5 bases). V lost 5 bases to trimming and J lost 5 bases, with 15 bases between them. The length of the CDR3 is 14 residues. CDR1 is SGHAT, CDR2 FQNNGV, per germline. This CDR3 is CASSPRGFGETQYF. As DNA, the CDR3 is TGTGCCAGCAGCCCACGGGGATTCGGGGAGACCCAGTACTTC.

The chain combines TRBV12-3 or TRBV12-4 with TRBJ2-2; D is possibly TRBD2 (6 bases). V was cut by 8 bases and J by 4 bases, with 14 bases left in between. CDR3 length: 14 amino acids. CDR3 sequence reads: CASGRELGTGELFF. The CDR3 DNA reads as TGTGCCAGCGGCCGGGAGTTGGGCACCGGGGAGCTGTTTTTT.

At least ten counts were recorded for this clonotype. V usage is TRBV11-2 and J usage is TRBJ2-1, with 7 bases identical to TRBD2. Germline V gives CDR1 SGHAT, CDR2 FQNNGV. CDR3 size: 16 residues. After removal of 3 bases from V and 0 bases from J, the junction contained 5 bases not matched to a gene. CDR3 bases: TGTGCCAGCAGCTTTCAGACTAGCACCTCCTACAATGAGCAGTTCTTC. Translated: CASSFQTSTSYNEQFF.

Of note for this clonotype: Mismatch with germline at one junction end may stem from a read error. V and J are TRBV11-1 and TRBJ2-7, with D uncertain. The CDR3 length is 14 residues. Germline CDR1 reads SGHAT; CDR2 reads FQDESV (reference sequence). CDR3 nucleotide sequence: TGTGCCACCAGCTTAAGCCTCGACACCTACGAGCAGTACTTC. Encoded protein: CATSLSLDTYEQYF.